This T cell receptor (beta chain) was captured in a study of blood T cell repertoires in COVID-19. CDR3 size: 13 residues. V shed 8 bases and J shed 1 base, with 11 bases lying between them. Germline loops: CDR1 MGHDK, CDR2 SYGVNS. Assay: immunoSEQ multiplex PCR; the TCRdb copy retains only in-frame clones and omits some. The sample shows some 90,000 clones, 86% of them seen only once. V and J are TRBV25-1 and TRBJ1-1; the D gene is possibly TRBD1 (6 bases). The clonotype was recovered from a woman older than 75 with acute or convalescent COVID-19. Sample: peripheral blood. This CDR3 reads CASLGHKNTEAFF. As DNA, the CDR3 is TGTGCCAGCCTGGGACACAAGAACACTGAAGCTTTCTTT.